This T cell receptor (beta chain) was sequenced for a study of cytomegalovirus exposure and HLA in healthy donors. Findings of the study overall: A later analysis reportedly found that, within productive TCRs, an Asian-associated ancestry cluster had fewer N-insertions than the mean observed across the approximately 670 donors. CMV serostatus was the sole immune exposure data available.

Comments on this clone: Its antigen remains unidentified.

Researchers ran the PCR with 60 Vbeta and 13 Jbeta primers. In the study's own analysis: A later analysis tallied 80 million to 100 million unique TCR beta chains, 9 million to 12 million of them shared. Assay used: immunoSEQ multiplex PCR; TCRdb lists only in-frame clones, some missing. V and J calls and clone size are given by that table; D and trimming were obtained from the DNA. The sample lists about 120,000 clones, approximately 66% seen once, with about 8% in the top ten. The CDR3 has 15 residues. The germline V gene encodes CDR1 SGHRS and CDR2 YFSETQ. V was trimmed by 4 bases and J by 5 bases, leaving 18 bases between them.

The sequencing input was PBMCs. V and J are TRBV5-1 and TRBJ1-1; D possibly corresponds to TRBD1 (6 bases). This TCR came from a middle-aged woman in good health and CMV-seropositive. Here the CDR3 reads CASSNRDTGGTEAFF. CDR3 sequence (DNA): TGCGCCAGCAGCAACCGGGACACGGGTGGGACTGAAGCTTTCTTT.